This TCR beta chain is drawn from a study of T cells after posttransplantation cyclophosphamide. Broader study findings: Donor CD8+ memory clones often dominated recipient blood repertoires at later times. After PTCy, TRB diversity resembled that of CNI/methotrexate controls. Tissue-infiltrating T cells from skin or gut overlapped little with blood T cells.

Libraries were prepared by immunoSEQ multiplex PCR; TCRdb keeps only in-frame clonotypes and omits some of them. The table lists 30,000 to 45,000 clones, with no singletons. This clone showed up many times. The antigen remains undetermined. V gave up 0 bases and J gave up 4 bases; unmatched junction bases: 2. Germline CDR1 is SGHDT and CDR2 is YYEEEE. The CDR3 has 14 residues. The J gene is TRBJ2-3, the V gene TRBV5-6; 7 positions match TRBD2. The receptor's source is a girl aged 10 to 17 in good health, CMV-negative, and a related stem cell transplant donor. Sample: PBMCs. The CDR3 sequence is CASSLVAGADTQYF. CDR3 nucleotides: TGTGCCAGCAGCTTGGTGGCGGGAGCAGATACGCAGTATTTT.